What follows is one T cell receptor beta chain and its context. The CDR3 loop spans 15 amino acids. V dropped 4 bases and J dropped 3; count of bases not matched to a gene: 7. Germline V gives CDR1 GTSNPN, CDR2 SVGIG (reference sequence). The sample comes from a study of blood T cell repertoires in COVID-19. Turning to the study itself: The United States, Italy and Spain supplied acute and convalescent COVID-19 samples.

Original handling: Estimates of nucleated cell counts were drawn from the amplification of reference gene primers. The assay was immunoSEQ multiplex PCR, and TCRdb's table has in-frame clones only and misses some. V and J calls and clone size are copied from that table; D and trimming were computed from the DNA. Among some 220,000 clones listed, over 70% were seen once. The source is a woman aged 65 to 85 with acute or convalescent COVID-19. The rearrangement joins TRBV30 to TRBJ1-2; 11 bases fit TRBD1. Sequenced input: peripheral blood. CDR3 residues: CAWTDGTGGYYGYTF. The CDR3 bases are TGTGCCTGGACCGACGGGACAGGGGGATACTATGGCTACACCTTC.